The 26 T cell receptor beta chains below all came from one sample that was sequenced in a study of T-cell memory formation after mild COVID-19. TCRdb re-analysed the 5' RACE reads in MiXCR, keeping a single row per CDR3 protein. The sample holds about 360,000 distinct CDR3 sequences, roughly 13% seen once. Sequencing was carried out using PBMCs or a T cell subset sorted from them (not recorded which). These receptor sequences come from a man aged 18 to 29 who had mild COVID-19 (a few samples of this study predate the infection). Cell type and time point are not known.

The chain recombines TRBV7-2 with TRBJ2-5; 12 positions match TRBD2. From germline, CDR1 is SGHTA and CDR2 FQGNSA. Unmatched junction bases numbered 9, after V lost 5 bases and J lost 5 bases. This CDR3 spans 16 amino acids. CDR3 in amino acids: CASSLGLAGFAETQYF. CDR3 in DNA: TGTGCCAGCAGCCTCGGACTAGCGGGGTTTGCGGAGACCCAGTACTTC.

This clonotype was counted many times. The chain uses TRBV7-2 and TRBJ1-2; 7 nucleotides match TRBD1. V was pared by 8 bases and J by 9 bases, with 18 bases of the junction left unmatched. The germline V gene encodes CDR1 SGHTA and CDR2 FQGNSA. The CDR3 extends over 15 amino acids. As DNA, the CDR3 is TGTGCCAGCGGGGAGACATGGGAGGGGGCAGGTAGCTACACCTTC. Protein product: CASGETWEGAGSYTF.

The CDR3 loop reads CASKNTGELFF. Written as DNA, the CDR3 is TGTGCCAGCAAGAACACCGGGGAGCTGTTTTTT. V gene TRBV6-5 combines with J gene TRBJ2-2; D is unclear. The CDR3 is made up of 11 amino acids. Germline V gene data show CDR1 as MNHEY and CDR2 as SVGAGI. Trimming pared 7 bases from V and 1 base from J, leaving 1 base between.

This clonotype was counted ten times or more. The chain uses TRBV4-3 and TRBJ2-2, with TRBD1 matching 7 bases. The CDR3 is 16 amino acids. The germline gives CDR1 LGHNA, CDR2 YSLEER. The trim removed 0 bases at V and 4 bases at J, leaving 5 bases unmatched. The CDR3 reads CASSQEPRGSTGELFF. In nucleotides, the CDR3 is TGCGCCAGCAGCCAAGAGCCCAGGGGGAGCACCGGGGAGCTGTTTTTT.

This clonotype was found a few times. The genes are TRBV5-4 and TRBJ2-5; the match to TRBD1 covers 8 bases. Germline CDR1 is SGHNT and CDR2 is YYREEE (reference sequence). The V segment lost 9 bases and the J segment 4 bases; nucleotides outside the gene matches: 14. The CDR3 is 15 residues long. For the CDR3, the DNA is TGTGCCACCACCCCAGGCGGCAGGGGGCCAGAGACCCAGTACTTC. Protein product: CATTPGGRGPETQYF.

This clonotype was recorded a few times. This CDR3 is CASREPGAPSTEAFF. CDR3 DNA: TGTGCCAGCCGCGAACCGGGAGCCCCCTCCACTGAAGCTTTCTTT. The chain uses TRBV6-1 and TRBJ1-1, with no clear D. CDR3 size: 15 residues. The germline V gene has CDR1 MNHNS and CDR2 SASEGT. The germline V and J ends were trimmed by 8 bases and 4 bases, with 20 bases remaining between them.

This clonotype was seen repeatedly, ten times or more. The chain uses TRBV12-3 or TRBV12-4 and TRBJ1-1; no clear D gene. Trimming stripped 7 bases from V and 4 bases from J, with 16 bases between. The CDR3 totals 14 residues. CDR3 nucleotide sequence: TGTGCCAGCAAACTAGACCCCCGGAGCACTGAAGCTTTCTTT. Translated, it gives CASKLDPRSTEAFF.

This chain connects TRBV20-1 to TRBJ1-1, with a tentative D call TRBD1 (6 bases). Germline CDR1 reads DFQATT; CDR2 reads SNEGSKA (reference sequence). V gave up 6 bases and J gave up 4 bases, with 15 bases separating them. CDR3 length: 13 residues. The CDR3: CSAPGVGGTEAFF. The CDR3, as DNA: TGCAGTGCCCCCGGTGTAGGGGGCACTGAAGCTTTCTTT.

The CDR3 spells CASSYSHLQETQYF. The CDR3 region has the DNA TGTGCCAGCAGTTACAGTCACTTACAAGAGACCCAGTACTTC. The V and J genes are TRBV6-5 and TRBJ2-5, with D unresolved. There are 14 residues in the CDR3. Germline-derived CDR1 and CDR2 are MNHEY and SVGAGI. Trimming cost V 2 bases and J 2 bases, with 9 bases left between them.

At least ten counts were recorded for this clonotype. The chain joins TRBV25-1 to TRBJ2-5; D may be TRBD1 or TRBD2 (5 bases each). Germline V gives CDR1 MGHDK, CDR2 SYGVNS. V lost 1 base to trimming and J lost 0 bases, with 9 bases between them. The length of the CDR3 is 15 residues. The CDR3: CASSELGEYQETQYF. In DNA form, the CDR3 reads TGTGCCAGCAGTGAATTGGGGGAATACCAAGAGACCCAGTACTTC.

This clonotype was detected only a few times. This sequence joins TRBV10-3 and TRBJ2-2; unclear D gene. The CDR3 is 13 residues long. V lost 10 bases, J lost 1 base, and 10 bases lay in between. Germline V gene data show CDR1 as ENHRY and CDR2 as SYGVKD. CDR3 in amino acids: CATLGQNTGELFF. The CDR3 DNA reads TGTGCCACGCTTGGGCAGAACACCGGGGAGCTGTTTTTT.

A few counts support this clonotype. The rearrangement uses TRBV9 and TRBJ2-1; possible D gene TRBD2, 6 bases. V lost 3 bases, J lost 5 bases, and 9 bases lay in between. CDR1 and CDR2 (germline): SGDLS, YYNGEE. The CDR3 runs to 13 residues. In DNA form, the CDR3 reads TGTGCCAGCAGCGGGGGGGAACACAATGAGCAGTTCTTC. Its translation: CASSGGEHNEQFF.

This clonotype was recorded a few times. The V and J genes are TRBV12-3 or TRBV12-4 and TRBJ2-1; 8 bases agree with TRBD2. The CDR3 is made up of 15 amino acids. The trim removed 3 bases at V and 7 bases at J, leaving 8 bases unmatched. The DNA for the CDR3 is TGTGCCAGCAGTTTCCCGCGGGGGGCGTATAATGAGCAGTTCTTC. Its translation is CASSFPRGAYNEQFF.

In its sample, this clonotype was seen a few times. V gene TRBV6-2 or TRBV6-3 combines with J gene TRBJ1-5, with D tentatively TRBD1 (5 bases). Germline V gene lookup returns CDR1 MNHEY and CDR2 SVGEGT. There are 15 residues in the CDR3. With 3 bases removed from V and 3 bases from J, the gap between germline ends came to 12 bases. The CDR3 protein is CASSYWGVSNQPQHF. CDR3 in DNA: TGTGCCAGCAGTTATTGGGGGGTCTCCAATCAGCCCCAGCATTTT.

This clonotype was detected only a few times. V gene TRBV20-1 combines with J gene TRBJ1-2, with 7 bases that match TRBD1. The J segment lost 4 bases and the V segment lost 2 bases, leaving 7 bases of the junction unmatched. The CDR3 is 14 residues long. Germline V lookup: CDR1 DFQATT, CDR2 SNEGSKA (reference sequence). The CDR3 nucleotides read TGCAGTGCTAGATTCCCGAACAGGGGCTATGGCTACACCTTC. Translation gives CSARFPNRGYGYTF.

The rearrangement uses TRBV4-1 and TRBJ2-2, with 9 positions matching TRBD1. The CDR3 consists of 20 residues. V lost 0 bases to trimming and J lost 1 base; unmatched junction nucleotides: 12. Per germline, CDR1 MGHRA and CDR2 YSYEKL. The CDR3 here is CASSQDWRTGASMNTGELFF. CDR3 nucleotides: TGCGCCAGCAGCCAAGACTGGAGGACAGGGGCCTCCATGAACACCGGGGAGCTGTTTTTT.

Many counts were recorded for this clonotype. The CDR3 region is CASSQEGAPSTDTQYF. CDR3 nucleotides: TGCGCCAGCAGCCAAGAGGGCGCCCCTAGCACAGATACGCAGTATTTT. V usage is TRBV4-1 and J usage is TRBJ2-3; D is undetermined. The CDR3 is 16 residues long. Germline CDR1 is MGHRA and CDR2 is YSYEKL. Trimming stripped 0 bases from V and 0 bases from J, with 10 bases between.

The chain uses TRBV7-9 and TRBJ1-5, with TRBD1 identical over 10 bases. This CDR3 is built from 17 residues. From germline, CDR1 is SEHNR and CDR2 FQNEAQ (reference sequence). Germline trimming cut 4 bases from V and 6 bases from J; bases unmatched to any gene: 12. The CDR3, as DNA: TGTGCCAGCAGCTCCGACAGGGGGCTAGTTTCGGTTCAGCCCCAGCATTTT. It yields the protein CASSSDRGLVSVQPQHF.

As DNA, the CDR3 is TGTGCCAGCATTATTGGGAACAGGGGGCACGAGCAGTACGTC. Amino acid sequence: CASIIGNRGHEQYV. The chain carries TRBV11-3 and TRBJ2-7; 9 nucleotides agree with TRBD1. Germline CDR1 and CDR2: SGHNT and YENEEA. The CDR3 extends over 14 amino acids. J lost 5 bases, V lost 7 bases, and 9 bases had no gene match.

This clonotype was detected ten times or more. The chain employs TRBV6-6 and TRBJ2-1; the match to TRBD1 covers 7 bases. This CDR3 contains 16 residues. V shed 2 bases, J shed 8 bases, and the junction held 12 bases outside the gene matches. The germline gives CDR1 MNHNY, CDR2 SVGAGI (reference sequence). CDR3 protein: CASSYHDRAGAYEQFF. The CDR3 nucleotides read TGTGCCAGCAGTTACCATGACAGGGCCGGGGCCTATGAGCAGTTCTTC.

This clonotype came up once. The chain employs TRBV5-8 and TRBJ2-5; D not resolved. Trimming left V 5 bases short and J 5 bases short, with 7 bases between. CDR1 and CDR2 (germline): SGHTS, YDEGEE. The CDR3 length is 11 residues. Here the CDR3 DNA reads TGTGCCAGCAGGGGGTTCGAGACCCAGTACTTC. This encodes CASRGFETQYF.

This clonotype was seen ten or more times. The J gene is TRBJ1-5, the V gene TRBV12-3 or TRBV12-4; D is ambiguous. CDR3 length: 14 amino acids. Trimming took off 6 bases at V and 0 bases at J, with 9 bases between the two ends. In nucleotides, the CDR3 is TGTGCCAGCAGCTTGTGGGGTAGCAATCAGCCCCAGCATTTT. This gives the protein CASSLWGSNQPQHF.

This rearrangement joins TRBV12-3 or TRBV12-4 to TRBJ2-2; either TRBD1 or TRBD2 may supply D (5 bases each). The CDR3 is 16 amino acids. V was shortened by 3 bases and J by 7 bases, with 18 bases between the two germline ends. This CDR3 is CASSFRDLPSGGELFF. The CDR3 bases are TGTGCCAGCAGTTTTCGGGACCTACCCTCCGGCGGGGAGCTGTTTTTT.

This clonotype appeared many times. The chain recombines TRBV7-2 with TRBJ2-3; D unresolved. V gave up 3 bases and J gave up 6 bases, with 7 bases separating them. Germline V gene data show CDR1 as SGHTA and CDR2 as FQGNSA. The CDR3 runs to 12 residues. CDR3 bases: TGTGCCAGCAGCTTTTATGGGGATACGCAGTATTTT. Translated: CASSFYGDTQYF.

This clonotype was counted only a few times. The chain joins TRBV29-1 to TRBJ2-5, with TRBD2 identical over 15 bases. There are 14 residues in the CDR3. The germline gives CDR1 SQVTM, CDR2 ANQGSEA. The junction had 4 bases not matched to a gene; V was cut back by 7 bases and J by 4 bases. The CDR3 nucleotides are TGCAGCGCCGGGACTAGCGGGGGGTTAGAGACCCAGTACTTC. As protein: CSAGTSGGLETQYF.

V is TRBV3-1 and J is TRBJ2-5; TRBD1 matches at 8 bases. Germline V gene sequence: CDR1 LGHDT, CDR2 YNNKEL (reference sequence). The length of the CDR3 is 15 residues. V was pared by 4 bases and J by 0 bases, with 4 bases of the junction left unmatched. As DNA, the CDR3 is TGTGCCAGCAGCCCGTGGACAGGGCACCAAGAGACCCAGTACTTC. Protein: CASSPWTGHQETQYF.